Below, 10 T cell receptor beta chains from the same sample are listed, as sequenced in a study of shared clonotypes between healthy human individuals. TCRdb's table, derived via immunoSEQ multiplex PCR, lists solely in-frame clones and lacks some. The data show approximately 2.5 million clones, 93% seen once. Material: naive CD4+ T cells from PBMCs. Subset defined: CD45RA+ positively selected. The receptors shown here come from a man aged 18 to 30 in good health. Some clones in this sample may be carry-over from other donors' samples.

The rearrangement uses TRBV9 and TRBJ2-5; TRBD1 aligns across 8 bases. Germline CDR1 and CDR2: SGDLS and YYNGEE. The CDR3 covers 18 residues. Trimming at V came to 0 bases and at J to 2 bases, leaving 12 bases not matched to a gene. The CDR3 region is CASSVATGATGGQETQYF. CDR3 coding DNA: TGTGCCAGCAGCGTAGCGACAGGGGCCACAGGAGGGCAAGAGACCCAGTACTTC.

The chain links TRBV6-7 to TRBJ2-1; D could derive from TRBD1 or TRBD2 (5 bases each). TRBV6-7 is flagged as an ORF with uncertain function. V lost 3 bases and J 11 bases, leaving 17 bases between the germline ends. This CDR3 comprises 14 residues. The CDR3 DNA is TGTGCCAGCAGTTATCACTCGGGACGGCGAAAGCAGTTCTTC. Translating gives CASSYHSGRRKQFF.

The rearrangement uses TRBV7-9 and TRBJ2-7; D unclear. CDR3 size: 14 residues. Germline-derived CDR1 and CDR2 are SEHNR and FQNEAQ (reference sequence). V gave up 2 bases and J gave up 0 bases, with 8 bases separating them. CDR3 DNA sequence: TGTGCCAGCAGCTTACTACCGCACTCCTACGAGCAGTACTTC. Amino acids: CASSLLPHSYEQYF.

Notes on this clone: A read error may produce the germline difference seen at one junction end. The CDR3 sequence is CASRHKVDGYSSDEQYF. In DNA, the CDR3 is TGTGCCAGTAGGCATAAAGTCGATGGGTACAGCTCCGACGAGCAGTACTTC. This rearrangement joins TRBV19 to TRBJ2-7; D gene unclear. This CDR3 is 17 amino acids long. Germline values: CDR1 LNHDA, CDR2 SQIVND (reference sequence).

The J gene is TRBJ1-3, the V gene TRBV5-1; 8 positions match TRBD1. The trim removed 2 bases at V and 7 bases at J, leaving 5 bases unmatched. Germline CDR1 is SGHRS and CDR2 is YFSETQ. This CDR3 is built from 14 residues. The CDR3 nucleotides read TGCGCCAGCAGCTTAGGACAGGGTCCGAACACCATATATTTT. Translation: CASSLGQGPNTIYF.

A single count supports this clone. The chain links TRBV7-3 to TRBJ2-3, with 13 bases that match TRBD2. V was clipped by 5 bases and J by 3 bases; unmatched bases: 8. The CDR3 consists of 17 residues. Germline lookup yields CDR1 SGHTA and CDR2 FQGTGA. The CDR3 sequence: CASSDRTSGSGTDTQYF. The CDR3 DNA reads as TGTGCCAGCAGCGACAGGACTAGCGGGAGTGGTACAGATACGCAGTATTTT.

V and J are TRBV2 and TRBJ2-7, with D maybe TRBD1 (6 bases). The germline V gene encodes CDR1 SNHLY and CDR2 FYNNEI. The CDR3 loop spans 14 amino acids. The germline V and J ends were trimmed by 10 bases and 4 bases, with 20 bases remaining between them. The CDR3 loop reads CATSYMGQSYEQYF. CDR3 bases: TGTGCCACCTCGTACATGGGACAATCTTACGAGCAGTACTTC.

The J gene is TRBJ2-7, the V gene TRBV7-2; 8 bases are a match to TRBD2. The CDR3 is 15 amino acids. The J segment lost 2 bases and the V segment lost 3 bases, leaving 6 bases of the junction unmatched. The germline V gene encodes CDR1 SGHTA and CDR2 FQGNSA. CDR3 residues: CASSFGGLGTYEQYF. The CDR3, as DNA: TGTGCCAGCAGCTTTGGGGGACTAGGGACCTACGAGCAGTACTTC.

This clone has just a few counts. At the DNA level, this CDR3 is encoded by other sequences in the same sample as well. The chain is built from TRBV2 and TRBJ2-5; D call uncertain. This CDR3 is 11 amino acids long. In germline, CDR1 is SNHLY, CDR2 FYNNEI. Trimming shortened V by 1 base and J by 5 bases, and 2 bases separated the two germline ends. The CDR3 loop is CASSEGETQYF. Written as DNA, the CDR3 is TGTGCCAGCAGTGAAGGGGAGACCCAGTACTTC.

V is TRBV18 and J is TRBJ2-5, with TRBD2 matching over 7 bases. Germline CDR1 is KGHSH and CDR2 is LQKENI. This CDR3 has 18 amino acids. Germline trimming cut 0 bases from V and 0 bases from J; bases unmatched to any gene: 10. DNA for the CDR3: TGTGCCAGCTCACCACCTAGAGGTAAAAGCGGGGACCAAGAGACCCAGTACTTC. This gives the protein CASSPPRGKSGDQETQYF.